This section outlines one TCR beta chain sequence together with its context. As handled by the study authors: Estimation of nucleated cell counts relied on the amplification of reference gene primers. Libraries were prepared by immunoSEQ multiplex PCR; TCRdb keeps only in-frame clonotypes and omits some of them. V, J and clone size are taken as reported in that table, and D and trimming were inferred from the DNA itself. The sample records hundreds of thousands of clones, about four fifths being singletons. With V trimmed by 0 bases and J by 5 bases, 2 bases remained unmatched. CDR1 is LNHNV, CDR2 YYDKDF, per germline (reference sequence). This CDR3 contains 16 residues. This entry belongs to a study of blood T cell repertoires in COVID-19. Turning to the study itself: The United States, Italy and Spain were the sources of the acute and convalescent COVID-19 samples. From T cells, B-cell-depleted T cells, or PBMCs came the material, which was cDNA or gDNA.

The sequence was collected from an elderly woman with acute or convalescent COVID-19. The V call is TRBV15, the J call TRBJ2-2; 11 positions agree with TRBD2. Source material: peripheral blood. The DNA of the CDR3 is TGTGCCACCAGCAGAGATCCTAGCGGGGGGACCGGGGAGCTGTTTTTT. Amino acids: CATSRDPSGGTGELFF.